Shown below are 2 T cell receptor beta chains from a single sample sequenced in a study of molecular identifiers for immune sequencing clone quantification. One entry per CDR3 protein, called by TCRdb with MiXCR from the PCR reads. This table holds about 320,000 distinct CDR3 sequences, under 25% found once. The sequenced material came from naive CD8+ T cells from blood, with Jurkat cell RNA spiked in. Subset reported: FACS-sorted CD8+CD4-CCR7+CD45RA+ naive T cells. Every receptor here comes from a human donor in good health. Some libraries in this study had Jurkat cell RNA spiked in.

This chain uses TRBV4-2 with TRBJ2-7, with 10 bases fitting TRBD1. The V segment lost 2 bases and the J segment 0 bases; nucleotides outside the gene matches: 1. Germline CDR1 LGHNA, CDR2 YNFKEQ. CDR3 length: 15 residues. CDR3 in amino acids: CASSQWTGGSYEQYF. CDR3 nucleotide sequence: TGTGCCAGCAGCCAATGGACAGGGGGCTCCTACGAGCAGTACTTC.

Turning to this clonotype: This sequence may be a read error, since a much larger clone differs from it by one base. The gene calls are TRBV7-9 and TRBJ1-5; 10 nucleotides match TRBD1. This CDR3 spans 14 amino acids. Germline V gene data show CDR1 as SEHNR and CDR2 as FQNEAQ (reference sequence). Unmatched junction bases numbered 6, after V lost 8 bases and J lost 5 bases. The CDR3 protein is CASGNGTGDQPQHF. The CDR3 DNA sequence: TGTGCCAGCGGCAATGGGACAGGGGATCAGCCCCAGCATTTT. Together with reference TRBV7-9 and TRBJ1-5, the CDR3 gives the full variable domain: DTGVSQNPRHKITKRGQNVTFRCDPISEHNRLYWYRQTLGQGPEFLTYFQNEAQLEKSRLLSDRFSAERPKGSFSTLEIQRTEQGDSAMYLCASGNGTGDQPQHFGDGTRLSIL.